These T cell receptor beta chains were read from a single sample in a study of regulatory T cells in long-lasting Graves disease. Using its own MiXCR run on the multiplex PCR reads, TCRdb lists one record per CDR3 protein. The repertoire has 200,000 to 250,000 distinct CDR3 sequences, around 16% of them found once; the top ten carry more than 20%. Specimen: peripheral blood mononuclear cells (PBMCs), collected at new diagnosis, from a patient treated with antithyroid drugs. Receptors originate from a female donor with Graves disease. CDR3s include the opening cysteine and the closing phenylalanine or tryptophan. A D gene is named only where the DNA matches it firmly. Rows give clone size only sometimes, using once, few, many, or a class for an expanded clone.

j_gene: TRBJ1-5; d_gene: .; abundance: many; v_gene: TRBV28; CDR3aa: CASSLPGGSYQPQHF; CDR3nt: TGTGCCAGCAGTCTACCAGGAGGCTCGTATCAGCCCCAGCATTTT
j_gene: TRBJ1-1; d_gene: .; abundance: many; v_gene: TRBV27; CDR3aa: CASSSKVNTEAFF; CDR3nt: TGTGCCAGCAGTTCCAAGGTGAACACTGAAGCTTTCTTT
j_gene: TRBJ2-3; d_gene: TRBD2; abundance: .; v_gene: TRBV12-3/TRBV12-4; CDR3aa: CASSQPGLEDTDTQYF; CDR3nt: TGTGCCAGCAGCCAACCTGGACTAGAAGACACAGATACGCAGTATTTT
j_gene: TRBJ2-2; d_gene: TRBD2; abundance: many; v_gene: TRBV2; CDR3aa: CASISGGDWAGELFF; CDR3nt: TGTGCCAGCATTTCCGGGGGGGATTGGGCCGGGGAGCTGTTTTTT
j_gene: TRBJ2-3; d_gene: .; abundance: many; v_gene: TRBV7-3; CDR3aa: CASSRTGGDTQYF; CDR3nt: TGTGCCAGCAGCCGGACCGGGGGAGATACGCAGTATTTT
j_gene: TRBJ2-3; d_gene: .; abundance: many; v_gene: TRBV12-3/TRBV12-4; CDR3aa: CASSFVRDTQYF; CDR3nt: TGTGCCAGCAGTTTTGTCAGAGATACGCAGTATTTT
j_gene: TRBJ2-7; d_gene: TRBD2; abundance: .; v_gene: TRBV12-3/TRBV12-4; CDR3aa: CASSLSGTVTYEQYF; CDR3nt: TGTGCCAGCAGTTTAAGCGGGACGGTTACCTACGAGCAGTACTTC
j_gene: TRBJ2-7; d_gene: TRBD1; abundance: .; v_gene: TRBV10-3; CDR3aa: CAITNRGLNEQYF; CDR3nt: TGTGCCATCACAAACAGGGGGCTCAACGAGCAGTACTTC
j_gene: TRBJ2-1; d_gene: TRBD2; abundance: .; v_gene: TRBV29-1; CDR3aa: CSVEGEAGVNNEQFF; CDR3nt: TGCAGCGTTGAAGGGGAAGCGGGAGTTAACAATGAGCAGTTCTTC
j_gene: TRBJ2-7; d_gene: .; abundance: many; v_gene: TRBV5-5; CDR3aa: CASRLDYPLGYEQYF; CDR3nt: TGTGCCAGCAGACTAGACTATCCCCTGGGTTACGAGCAGTACTTC
j_gene: TRBJ2-1; d_gene: .; abundance: many; v_gene: TRBV6-2/TRBV6-3; CDR3aa: CASSYVLSNNEQFF; CDR3nt: TGTGCCAGCAGTTACGTCCTGAGTAACAATGAGCAGTTCTTC
j_gene: TRBJ1-4; d_gene: .; abundance: many; v_gene: TRBV19; CDR3aa: CASSPQGGRGEKLFF; CDR3nt: TGTGCCAGTAGTCCCCAAGGAGGGAGGGGTGAAAAACTGTTTTTT
j_gene: TRBJ2-5; d_gene: TRBD2; abundance: many; v_gene: TRBV18; CDR3aa: CASSPPAGGQETQYF; CDR3nt: TGTGCCAGCTCACCACCAGCGGGAGGGCAAGAGACCCAGTACTTC
j_gene: TRBJ1-3; d_gene: TRBD1; abundance: many; v_gene: TRBV19; CDR3aa: CASKRDRTTYSGNTIYF; CDR3nt: TGTGCCAGTAAACGGGACAGGACCACCTACTCTGGAAACACCATATATTTT
j_gene: TRBJ2-2; d_gene: TRBD1; abundance: many; v_gene: TRBV27; CDR3aa: CASRLGTVNTGELFF; CDR3nt: TGTGCCAGCAGGTTAGGGACAGTCAACACCGGGGAGCTGTTTTTT